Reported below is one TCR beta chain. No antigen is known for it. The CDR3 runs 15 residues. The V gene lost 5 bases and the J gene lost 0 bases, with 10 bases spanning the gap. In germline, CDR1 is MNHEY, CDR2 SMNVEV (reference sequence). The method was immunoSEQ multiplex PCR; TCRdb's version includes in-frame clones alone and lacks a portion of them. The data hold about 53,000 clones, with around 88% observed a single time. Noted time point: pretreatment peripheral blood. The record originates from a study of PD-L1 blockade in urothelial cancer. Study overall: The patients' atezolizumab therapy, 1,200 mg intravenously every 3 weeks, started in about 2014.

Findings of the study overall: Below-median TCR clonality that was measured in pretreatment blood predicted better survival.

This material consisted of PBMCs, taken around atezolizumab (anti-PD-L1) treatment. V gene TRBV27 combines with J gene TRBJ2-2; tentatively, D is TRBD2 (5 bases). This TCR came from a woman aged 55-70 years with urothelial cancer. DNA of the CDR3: TGTGCCAGCAGTCCACGGGGTACGAACACCGGGGAGCTGTTTTTT. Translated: CASSPRGTNTGELFF.